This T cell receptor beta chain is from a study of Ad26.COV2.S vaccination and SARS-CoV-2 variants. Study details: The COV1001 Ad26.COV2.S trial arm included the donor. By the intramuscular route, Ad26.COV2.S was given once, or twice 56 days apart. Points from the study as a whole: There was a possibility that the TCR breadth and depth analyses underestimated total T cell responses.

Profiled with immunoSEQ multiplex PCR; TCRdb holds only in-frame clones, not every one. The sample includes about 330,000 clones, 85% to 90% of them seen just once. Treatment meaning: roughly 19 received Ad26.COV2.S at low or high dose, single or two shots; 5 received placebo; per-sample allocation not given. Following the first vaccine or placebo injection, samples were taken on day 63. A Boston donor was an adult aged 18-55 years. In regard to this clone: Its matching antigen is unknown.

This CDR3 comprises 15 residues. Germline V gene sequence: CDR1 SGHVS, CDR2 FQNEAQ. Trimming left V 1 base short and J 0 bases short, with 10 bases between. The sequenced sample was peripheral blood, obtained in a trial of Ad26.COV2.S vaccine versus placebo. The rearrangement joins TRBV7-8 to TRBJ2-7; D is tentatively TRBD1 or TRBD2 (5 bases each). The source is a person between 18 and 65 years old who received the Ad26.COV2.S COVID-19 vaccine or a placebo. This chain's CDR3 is CASSLGGSSSYEQYF. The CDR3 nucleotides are TGTGCCAGCAGCTTAGGGGGGAGTAGCTCCTACGAGCAGTACTTC.